Sequencing of this T cell receptor (beta chain) was carried out in a study of tumor and adjacent non-tumor tissue in lung cancer. Points from the study as a whole: Normal lung showed higher cumulative top 100 clone frequency than tumor.

The library came from three nested PCR rounds adapted from ARM-PCR protocols. TCRdb passed the multiplex PCR reads through MiXCR, listing each CDR3 protein once. Here the sample spans approximately 65,000 distinct CDR3 sequences, roughly three fifths being singletons. V gave up 6 bases and J gave up 7 bases; unmatched junction bases: 17. The V gene's germline CDR1 is SNHLY and CDR2 FYNNEI. CDR3 length equals 17 residues. Concerning this clonotype itself: Its antigen remains unidentified.

This sample's RNA came from whole unsorted tissue. V and J are TRBV2 and TRBJ2-2, with 7 nucleotides matching TRBD1. Sequencing input: lung tumor tissue. The TCR originated in a man aged 45-65 years with non-small cell lung cancer. The CDR3 here is CASRGIGGTTSIGELFF. The CDR3 DNA sequence: TGTGCCAGCAGGGGCATAGGGGGCACAACGAGCATCGGGGAGCTGTTTTTT. Together with reference TRBV2 and TRBJ2-2, the CDR3 gives the full variable domain: EPEVTQTPSHQVTQMGQEVILRCVPISNHLYFYWYRQILGQKVEFLVSFYNNEISEKSEIFDDQFSVERPDGSNFTLKIRSTKLEDSAMYFCASRGIGGTTSIGELFFGEGSRLTVL.